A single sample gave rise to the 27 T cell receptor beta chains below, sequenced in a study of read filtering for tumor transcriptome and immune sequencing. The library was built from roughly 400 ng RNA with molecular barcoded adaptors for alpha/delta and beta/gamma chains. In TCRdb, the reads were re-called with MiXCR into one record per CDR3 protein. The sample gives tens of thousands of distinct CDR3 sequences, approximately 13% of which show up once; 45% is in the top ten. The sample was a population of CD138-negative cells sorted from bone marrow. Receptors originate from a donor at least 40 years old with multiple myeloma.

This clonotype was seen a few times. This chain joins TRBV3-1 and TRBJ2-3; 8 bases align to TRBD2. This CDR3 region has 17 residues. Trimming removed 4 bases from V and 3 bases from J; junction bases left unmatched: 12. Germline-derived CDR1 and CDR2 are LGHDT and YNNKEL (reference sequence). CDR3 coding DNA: TGTGCCAGCAGCCGGGACCCTGGGACTAGTAGGACAGATACGCAGTATTTT. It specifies CASSRDPGTSRTDTQYF.

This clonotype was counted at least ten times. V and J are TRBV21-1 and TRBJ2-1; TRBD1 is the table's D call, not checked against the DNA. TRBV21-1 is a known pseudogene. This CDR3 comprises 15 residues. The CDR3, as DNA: TGTGCCAGCAGTCCCCGGGACAAGGGGTCCAATGAGCAGTTCTTC. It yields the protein CASSPRDKGSNEQFF.

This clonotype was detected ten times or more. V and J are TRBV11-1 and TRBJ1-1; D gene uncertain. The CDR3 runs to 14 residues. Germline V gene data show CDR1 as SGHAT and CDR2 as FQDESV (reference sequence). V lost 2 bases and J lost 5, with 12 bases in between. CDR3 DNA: TGTGCCAGCAGCTTACCGGGAGATTGGACTGAAGCTTTCTTT. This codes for CASSLPGDWTEAFF.

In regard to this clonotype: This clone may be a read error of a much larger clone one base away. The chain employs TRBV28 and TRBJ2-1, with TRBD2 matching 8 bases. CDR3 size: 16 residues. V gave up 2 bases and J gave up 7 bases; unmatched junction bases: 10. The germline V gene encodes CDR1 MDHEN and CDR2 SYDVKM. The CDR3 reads CASSLGVTGGENEQFF. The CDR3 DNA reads TGTGCCAGCAGTTTAGGGGTAACGGGAGGGGAGAATGAGCAGTTCTTC.

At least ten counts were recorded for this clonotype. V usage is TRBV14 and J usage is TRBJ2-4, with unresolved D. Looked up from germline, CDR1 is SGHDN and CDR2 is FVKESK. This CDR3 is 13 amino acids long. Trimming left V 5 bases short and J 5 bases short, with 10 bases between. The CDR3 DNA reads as TGTGCCAGCAGCAAAACTGTTCAAAACATTCAGTACTTC. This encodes CASSKTVQNIQYF.

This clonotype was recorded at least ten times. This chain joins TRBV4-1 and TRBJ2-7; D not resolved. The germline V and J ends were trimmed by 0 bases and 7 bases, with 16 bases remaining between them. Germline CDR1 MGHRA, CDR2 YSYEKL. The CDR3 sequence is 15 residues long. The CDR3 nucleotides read TGCGCCAGCAGCCAAGATTTTATCCCCGAAGGTGAGCAGTACTTC. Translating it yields CASSQDFIPEGEQYF.

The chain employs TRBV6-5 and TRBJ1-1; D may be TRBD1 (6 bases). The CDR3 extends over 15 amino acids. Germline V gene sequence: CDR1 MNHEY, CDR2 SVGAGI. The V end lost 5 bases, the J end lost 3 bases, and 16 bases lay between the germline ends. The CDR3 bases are TGTGCCAGCAGTGAGACCACAGGGTTAGACACTGAAGCTTTCTTT. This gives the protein CASSETTGLDTEAFF.

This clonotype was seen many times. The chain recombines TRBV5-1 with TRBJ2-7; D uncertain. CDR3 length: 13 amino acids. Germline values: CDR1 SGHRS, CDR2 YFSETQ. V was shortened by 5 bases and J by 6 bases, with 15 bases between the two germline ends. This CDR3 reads CASSPLLSREQYF. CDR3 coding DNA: TGCGCCAGCAGTCCACTCTTGAGTCGCGAGCAGTACTTC.

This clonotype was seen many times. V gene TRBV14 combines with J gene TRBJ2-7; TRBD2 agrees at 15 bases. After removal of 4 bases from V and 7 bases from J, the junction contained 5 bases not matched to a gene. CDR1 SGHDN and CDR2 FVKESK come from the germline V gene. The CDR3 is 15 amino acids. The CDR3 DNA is TGTGCCAGCAGCCCGGCAGGGACTAGCGGGAGGGAGCAGTACTTC. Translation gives CASSPAGTSGREQYF.

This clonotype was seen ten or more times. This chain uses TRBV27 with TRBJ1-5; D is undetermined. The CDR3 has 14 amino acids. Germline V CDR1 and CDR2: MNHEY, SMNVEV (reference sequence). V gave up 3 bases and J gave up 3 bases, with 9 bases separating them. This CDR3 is CASSLSGVNQPQHF. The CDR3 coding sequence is TGTGCCAGCAGTTTGTCCGGGGTCAATCAGCCCCAGCATTTT.

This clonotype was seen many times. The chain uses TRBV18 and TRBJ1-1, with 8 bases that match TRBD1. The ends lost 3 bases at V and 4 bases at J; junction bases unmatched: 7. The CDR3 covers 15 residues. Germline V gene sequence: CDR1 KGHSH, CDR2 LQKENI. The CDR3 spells CASSPTGQVTTEAFF. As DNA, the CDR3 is TGTGCCAGCTCACCGACGGGACAGGTCACCACTGAAGCTTTCTTT. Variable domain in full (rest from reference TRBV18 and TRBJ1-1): NAGVMQNPRHLVRRRGQEARLRCSPMKGHSHVYWYRQLPEEGLKFMVYLQKENIIDESGMPKERFSAEFPKEGPSILRIQQVVRGDSAAYFCASSPTGQVTTEAFFGQGTRLTVV.

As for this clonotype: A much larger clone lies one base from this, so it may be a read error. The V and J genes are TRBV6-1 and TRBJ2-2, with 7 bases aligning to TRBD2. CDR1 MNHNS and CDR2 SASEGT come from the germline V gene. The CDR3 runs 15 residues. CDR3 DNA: TGTGCCAGCAGCCCGGGGACTATCCATTCCGGGGAGCTGCTTTTT. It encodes CASSPGTIHSGELLF.

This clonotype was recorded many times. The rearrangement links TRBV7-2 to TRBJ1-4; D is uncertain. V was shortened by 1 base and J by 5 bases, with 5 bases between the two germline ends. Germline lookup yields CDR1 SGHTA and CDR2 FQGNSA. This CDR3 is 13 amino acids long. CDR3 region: CASSLGQNEKLFF. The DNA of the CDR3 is TGTGCCAGCAGCTTAGGTCAAAATGAAAAACTGTTTTTT.

The CDR3 spells CSASARAEVQFF. For the CDR3, the DNA is TGCAGTGCTAGCGCTAGGGCAGAGGTGCAGTTCTTC. This chain joins TRBV20-1 and TRBJ2-1; no clear D. The V gene's germline CDR1 is DFQATT and CDR2 SNEGSKA (reference sequence). Trimming took 3 bases from V and 12 from J, leaving 15 bases between them. The CDR3 is 12 residues long.

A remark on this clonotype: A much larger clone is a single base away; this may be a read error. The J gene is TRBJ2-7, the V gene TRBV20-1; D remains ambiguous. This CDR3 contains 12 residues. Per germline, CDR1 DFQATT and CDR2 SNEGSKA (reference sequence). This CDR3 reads CSAGDPLGEQYF. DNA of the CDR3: TGCAGTGCTGGAGACCCACTGGGGGAGCAGTACTTC.

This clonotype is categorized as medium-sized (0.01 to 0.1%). CDR3 bases: TGTGCCAGCAGCCCCGCGGCTTCGGGACAGGTCTTCTTC. Protein: CASSPAASGQVFF. V is TRBV7-3 and J is TRBJ2-1, with 8 positions matching TRBD1. Germline V gene lookup returns CDR1 SGHTA and CDR2 FQGTGA. The CDR3 covers 13 residues. The junction had 13 bases not matched to a gene; V was cut back by 5 bases and J by 16 bases.

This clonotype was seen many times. The CDR3 spells CASTPGPSGSSYNEQFF. CDR3 nucleotide sequence: TGTGCCAGCACCCCAGGCCCTAGCGGGAGCTCCTACAATGAGCAGTTCTTC. This chain links TRBV6-2 or TRBV6-3 with TRBJ2-1, with 10 bases fitting TRBD2. Trimming took 7 bases from V and 0 from J; bases not matched to a gene: 9. Germline assignment: CDR1 MNHEY and CDR2 SVGEGT. The CDR3 is made up of 17 amino acids.

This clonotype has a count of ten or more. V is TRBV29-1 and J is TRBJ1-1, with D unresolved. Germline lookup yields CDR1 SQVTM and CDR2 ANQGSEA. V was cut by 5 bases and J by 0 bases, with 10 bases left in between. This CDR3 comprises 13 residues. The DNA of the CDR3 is TGCAGCGTTAGCCAGAATATGAACACTGAAGCTTTCTTT. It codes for CSVSQNMNTEAFF.

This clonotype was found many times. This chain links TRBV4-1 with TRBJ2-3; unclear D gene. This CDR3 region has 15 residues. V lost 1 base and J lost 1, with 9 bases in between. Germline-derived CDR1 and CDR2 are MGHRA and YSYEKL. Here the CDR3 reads CASSQAVARTDTQYF. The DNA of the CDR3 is TGCGCCAGCAGCCAAGCCGTAGCTCGCACAGATACGCAGTATTTT.

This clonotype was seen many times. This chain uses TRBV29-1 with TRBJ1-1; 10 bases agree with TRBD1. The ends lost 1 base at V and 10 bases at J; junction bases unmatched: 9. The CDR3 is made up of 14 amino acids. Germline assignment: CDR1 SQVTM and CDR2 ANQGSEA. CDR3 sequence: CSVEGSTGGRGAFF. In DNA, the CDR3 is TGCAGCGTTGAAGGTTCGACAGGGGGCAGGGGAGCTTTCTTT.

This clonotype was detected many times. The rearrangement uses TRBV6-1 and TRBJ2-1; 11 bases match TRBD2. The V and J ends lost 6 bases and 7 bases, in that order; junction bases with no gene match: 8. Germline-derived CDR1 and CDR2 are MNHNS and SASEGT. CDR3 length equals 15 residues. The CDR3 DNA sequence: TGTGCCAGCAGCAAAGGGGGACTAGCGGAAAATGAGCAGTTCTTC. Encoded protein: CASSKGGLAENEQFF.

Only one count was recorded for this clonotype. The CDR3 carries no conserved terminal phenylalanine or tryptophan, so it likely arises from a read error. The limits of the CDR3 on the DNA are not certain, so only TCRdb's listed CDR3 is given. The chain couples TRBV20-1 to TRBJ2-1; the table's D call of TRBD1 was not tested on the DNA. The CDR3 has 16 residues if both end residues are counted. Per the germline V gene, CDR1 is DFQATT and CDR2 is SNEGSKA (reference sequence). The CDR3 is CSARAPGQGGTNEQIY.

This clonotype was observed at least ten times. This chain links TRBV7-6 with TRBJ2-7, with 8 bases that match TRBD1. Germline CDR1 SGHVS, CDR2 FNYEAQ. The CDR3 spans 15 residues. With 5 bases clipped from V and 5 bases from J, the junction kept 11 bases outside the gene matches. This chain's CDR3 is CASSPEDRDYNEQYF. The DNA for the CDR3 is TGTGCCAGCAGCCCCGAGGACAGGGATTACAACGAGCAGTACTTC.

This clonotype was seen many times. CDR3 protein: CASSFLDRGVDSEQFF. In DNA, the CDR3 is TGTGCCAGCAGCTTCCTGGACAGGGGCGTGGATTCTGAGCAGTTCTTC. The rearrangement uses TRBV7-2 and TRBJ2-1; 9 nucleotides agree with TRBD1. The CDR3 length is 16 residues. The junction had 12 bases not matched to a gene; V was cut back by 3 bases and J by 9 bases. CDR1 and CDR2 from the germline V gene are SGHTA and FQGNSA.

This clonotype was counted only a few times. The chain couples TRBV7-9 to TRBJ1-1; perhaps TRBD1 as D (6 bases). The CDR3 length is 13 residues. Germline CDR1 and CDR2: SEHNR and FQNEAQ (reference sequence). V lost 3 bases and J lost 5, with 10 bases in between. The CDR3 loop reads CASSLSGDTEAFF. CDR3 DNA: TGTGCCAGCAGCTTGTCAGGGGATACTGAAGCTTTCTTT.

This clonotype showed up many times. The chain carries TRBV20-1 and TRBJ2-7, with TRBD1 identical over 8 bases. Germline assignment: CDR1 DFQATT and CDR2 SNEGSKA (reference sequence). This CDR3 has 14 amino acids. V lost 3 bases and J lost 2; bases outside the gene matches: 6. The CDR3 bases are TGCAGTGCTAGCGTCGGGACAGGTACCTACGAGCAGTACTTC. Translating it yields CSASVGTGTYEQYF.

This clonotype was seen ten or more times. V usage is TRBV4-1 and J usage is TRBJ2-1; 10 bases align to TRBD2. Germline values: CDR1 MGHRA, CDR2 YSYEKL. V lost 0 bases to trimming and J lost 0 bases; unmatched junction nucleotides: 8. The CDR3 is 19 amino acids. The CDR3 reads CASSQEPSGSPSSYNEQFF. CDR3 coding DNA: TGCGCCAGCAGCCAAGAGCCTAGCGGGAGCCCGAGCTCCTACAATGAGCAGTTCTTC.